The clone carrying this T cell receptor (beta chain) was seen ten or more times. Its antigen remains unidentified. This sample was taken from a study of metastatic and nonmetastatic thyroid tumors. Looking at the study overall: Repertoire comparisons spanned blood and tumor or nodule tissue from malignant and benign thyroid patients.

The study's findings and limits: Reported TCR beta diversity, measured in blood and tumor, was significantly higher for malignant thyroid tumors than for benign nodules.

TCRdb used MiXCR to call clones anew from the PCR reads. The table has fewer than 25,000 clones, 15% to 20% seen once; the top ten hold less than 35%. This CDR3 comprises 12 residues. Germline V gives CDR1 SGHNT, CDR2 YYREEE (reference sequence). Trimming pared 2 bases from V and 5 bases from J, leaving 7 bases between. Each patient went into thyroid surgery without having received any treatment. The clonotype comes from a female donor with papillary thyroid cancer or a benign thyroid nodule (not recorded which). Some clones in this sample may be carry-over from other donors' samples. The sequenced sample consisted of blood. V is TRBV5-4 and J is TRBJ1-1; D remains ambiguous. The CDR3 protein is CASSFAGTEAFF. The CDR3 nucleotides are TGTGCCAGCAGCTTCGCCGGTACTGAAGCTTTCTTT.